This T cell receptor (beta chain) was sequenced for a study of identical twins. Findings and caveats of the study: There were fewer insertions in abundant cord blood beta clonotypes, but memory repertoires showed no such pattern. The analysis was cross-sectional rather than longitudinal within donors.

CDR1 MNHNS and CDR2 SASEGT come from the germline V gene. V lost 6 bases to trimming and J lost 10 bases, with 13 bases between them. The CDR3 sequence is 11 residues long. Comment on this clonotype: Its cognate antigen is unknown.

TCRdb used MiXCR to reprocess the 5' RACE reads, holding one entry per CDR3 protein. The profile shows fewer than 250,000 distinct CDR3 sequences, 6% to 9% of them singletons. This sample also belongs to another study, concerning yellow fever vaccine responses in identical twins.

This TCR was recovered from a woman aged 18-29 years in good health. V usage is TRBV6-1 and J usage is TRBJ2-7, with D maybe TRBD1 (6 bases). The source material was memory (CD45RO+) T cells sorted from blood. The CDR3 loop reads CASRADRNQYF. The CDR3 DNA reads TGTGCCAGCAGGGCTGACAGGAACCAGTACTTC.